Listed below are T cell receptor beta chains from one sample, sequenced in a study of blood T cells in healthy people across ages. Each CDR3 protein gets one entry after TCRdb re-called the 5' RACE reads with MiXCR. The table lists roughly 1,800,000 distinct CDR3 sequences, 49% of them singletons. The sample consisted of blood. All receptors derive from a woman in her thirties or forties in good health. CDR3s include the opening cysteine and the closing phenylalanine or tryptophan. A D gene is named only where the DNA matches it firmly. Size tells how often a clone was seen (once, few, many) or the class of an expanded clone, and some rows leave it out.

TRBJ2-5 | few | TRBV25-1 | . | 11 | CASSALGTQYF | TGTGCCAGCAGTGCCCTAGGGACCCAGTACTTC
TRBJ2-7 | few | TRBV27 | . | 15 | CASSFGPGRGHEQYF | TGTGCCAGCAGTTTTGGTCCGGGCCGAGGCCACGAGCAGTACTTC
TRBJ1-6 | . | TRBV12-3/TRBV12-4 | TRBD1 | 14 | CASRGTADNSPLHF | TGTGCCAGCAGGGGGACAGCGGATAATTCACCCCTCCACTTT
TRBJ1-1 | . | TRBV3-1 | TRBD1 | 14 | CASSRGQGHTEAFF | TGTGCCAGCAGCCGAGGACAGGGGCACACTGAAGCTTTCTTT
TRBJ1-4 | . | TRBV6-2/TRBV6-3 | . | 15 | CAGSTRAASYEKLFF | TGTGCCGGCAGTACCCGGGCCGCGTCTTATGAAAAACTGTTTTTT
TRBJ2-1 | few | TRBV28 | TRBD2 | 14 | CASSPPGGGNEQFF | TGTGCCAGCAGTCCCCCCGGGGGGGGCAATGAGCAGTTCTTC
TRBJ1-5 | few | TRBV6-6 | TRBD1 | 17 | CASSYGQGGLQNQPQHF | TGTGCCAGCAGTTACGGGCAGGGGGGACTTCAAAATCAGCCCCAGCATTTT
TRBJ1-6 | . | TRBV6-1 | . | 13 | CASSRILNSPLHF | TGTGCCAGCAGTAGGATTCTGAATTCACCCCTCCACTTT
TRBJ2-1 | . | TRBV18 | TRBD1 | 17 | CASSPDDWTGGDNEQFF | TGTGCCAGCTCGCCAGACGACTGGACAGGGGGGGACAATGAGCAGTTCTTC
TRBJ2-3 | few | TRBV6-6 | . | 17 | CASSYSKSGRSTDTQYF | TGTGCCAGCAGTTACTCGAAGTCTGGCAGAAGCACAGATACGCAGTATTTT
TRBJ2-1 | few | TRBV6-6 | TRBD1 | 17 | CASSYNRGTGGYNEQFF | TGTGCCAGCAGTTATAATAGAGGGACAGGGGGCTACAATGAGCAGTTCTTC
TRBJ1-2 | . | TRBV6-1 | . | 18 | CASSESPYAAGANYGYTF | TGTGCCAGCAGTGAAAGCCCTTATGCGGCAGGAGCTAACTATGGCTACACCTTC
TRBJ2-6 | once | TRBV29-1 | . | 14 | CSVEGGGGANVLTF | TGCAGCGTTGAAGGCGGTGGTGGGGCCAACGTCCTGACTTTC
TRBJ2-7 | few | TRBV28 | TRBD1 | 14 | CASSSGTGADEQYF | TGTGCCAGCAGTTCCGGGACAGGGGCCGACGAGCAGTACTTC
TRBJ1-1 | . | TRBV13 | . | 14 | CASSLVESYTEAFF | TGTGCCAGCAGCTTAGTAGAAAGTTACACTGAAGCTTTCTTT
TRBJ2-1 | few | TRBV7-2 | TRBD2 | 15 | CASSLAGTSNVEQFF | TGTGCCAGCAGCTTAGCAGGGACTAGCAACGTTGAGCAGTTCTTC
TRBJ2-3 | . | TRBV11-2 | TRBD2 | 14 | CASSLQRGADTQYF | TGTGCCAGCAGCCTCCAGCGGGGAGCAGATACGCAGTATTTT
TRBJ2-5 | . | TRBV6-2/TRBV6-3 | TRBD1 | 15 | CASSNQGTAQETQYF | TGTGCCAGCAGCAATCAAGGGACAGCACAAGAGACCCAGTACTTC
TRBJ2-7 | once | TRBV7-8 | TRBD1 | 15 | CASAKTGAGSYEQYF | TGTGCCAGCGCAAAGACAGGGGCAGGATCCTACGAGCAGTACTTC
TRBJ2-7 | few | TRBV7-2 | TRBD2 | 15 | CASSSSGGATYEQYF | TGTGCCAGCAGCAGTAGCGGGGGGGCCACCTACGAGCAGTACTTC
TRBJ2-5 | few | TRBV5-1 | TRBD1 | 17 | CASSFLTGTGTQETQYF | TGCGCCAGCAGCTTTCTGACCGGGACAGGTACCCAAGAGACCCAGTACTTC
TRBJ2-1 | . | TRBV7-8 | TRBD2 | 16 | CASNQRGRSSYNEQFF | TGTGCCAGCAACCAGCGGGGCCGATCATCCTACAATGAGCAGTTCTTC
TRBJ2-5 | . | TRBV6-6 | . | 13 | CASNTQGRETQYF | TGTGCCAGCAACACACAGGGAAGAGAGACACAGTACTTC
TRBJ2-1 | . | TRBV20-1 | TRBD2 | 15 | CSAFSIAGYYNEQFF | TGCAGCGCCTTTAGTATAGCGGGTTACTACAATGAGCAGTTCTTC
TRBJ2-3 | . | TRBV7-2 | . | 15 | CASSSRRASTDTQYF | TGTGCCAGCAGCTCCCGCCGGGCTAGCACAGATACGCAGTATTTT
TRBJ2-3 | . | TRBV6-5 | TRBD2 | 15 | CASRLAGGNTDTQYF | TGTGCCAGCAGATTAGCGGGGGGAAACACAGATACGCAGTATTTT
TRBJ2-3 | . | TRBV7-9 | . | 15 | CASSLVAGTPDTQYF | TGTGCCAGCAGCTTAGTGGCAGGGACGCCAGATACGCAGTATTTT
TRBJ2-3 | . | TRBV7-2 | . | 15 | CASSARASNTDTQYF | TGTGCCAGCAGCGCACGCGCCTCTAACACAGATACGCAGTATTTT
TRBJ2-1 | few | TRBV29-1 | TRBD2 | 15 | CSVEVGLAADNEQFF | TGCAGCGTTGAAGTAGGCCTAGCGGCTGACAATGAGCAGTTCTTC
TRBJ2-6 | . | TRBV9 | TRBD2 | 22 | CASSASDRTSGGSVSGANVLTF | TGTGCCAGCAGTGCCTCCGACAGGACTAGCGGGGGGTCTGTATCTGGGGCCAACGTCCTGACTTTC
TRBJ2-5 | few | TRBV4-3 | . | 15 | CASSPLGGYSETQYF | TGCGCCAGCAGCCCCCTGGGCGGGTACTCAGAGACCCAGTACTTC
TRBJ2-5 | once | TRBV6-5 | TRBD1 | 16 | CASSWRPGTGQETQYF | TGTGCCAGCAGTTGGAGGCCCGGGACAGGTCAAGAGACCCAGTACTTC
TRBJ1-1 | . | TRBV29-1 | . | 10 | CSVEDYRAFF | TGCAGCGTTGAAGATTATAGGGCTTTCTTT
TRBJ2-7 | . | TRBV5-1 | TRBD1 | 15 | CASSLKAGGTDEQYF | TGCGCCAGCAGCTTGAAGGCAGGGGGCACCGACGAGCAGTACTTC
TRBJ2-5 | . | TRBV6-1 | . | 13 | CASRLGGQETQYF | TGTGCCAGCCGACTCGGGGGCCAAGAGACCCAGTACTTC
TRBJ2-1 | few | TRBV27 | . | 16 | CASSRSAGGFYNEQFF | TGTGCCAGCAGCCGGTCCGCCGGAGGGTTCTACAATGAGCAGTTCTTC
TRBJ2-7 | few | TRBV7-2 | . | 13 | CASSLERGPSEYF | TGTGCCAGCAGCTTGGAGAGGGGCCCCTCTGAGTACTTC